This T cell receptor beta chain was documented in a study of T-cell memory formation after mild COVID-19. J lost 8 bases, V lost 0 bases, and 4 bases had no gene match. The germline gives CDR1 SGHDT, CDR2 YYEEEE. The CDR3 runs to 13 residues. One entry per CDR3 protein, called by TCRdb with MiXCR from the 5' RACE reads. The sample consists of under 250,000 distinct CDR3 sequences, 15% to 19% of them appearing once. This clonotype was counted only a few times. Sequencing used PBMCs or a T cell subset sorted from them (not recorded which). The chain is built from TRBV5-6 and TRBJ1-2; 7 nucleotides align to TRBD1. This clonotype was obtained from an adult woman who had mild COVID-19 (a few samples of this study predate the infection). Cell type and time point are not known. This CDR3 reads CASSLVGTEGYTF. The CDR3 DNA reads as TGTGCCAGCAGCTTGGTTGGGACAGAGGGCTACACCTTC.